This is a list of T cell receptor beta chains from one sample in a study of T-cell memory formation after mild COVID-19. TCRdb redid the calling of the 5' RACE reads with MiXCR, one entry per CDR3 protein. The sample contains about 82,000 distinct CDR3 sequences, 10% to 15% of which appear only once. Material for sequencing was PBMCs or a T cell subset sorted from them (not recorded which). These receptors were obtained from an adult woman who had mild COVID-19 (a few samples of this study predate the infection). Cell type and time point are not known. Each CDR3 is given with its conserved first and last residue. D genes are given only for firm matches. Only part of the rows carry a size: once, few, many, or a class if the clone is expanded.

v_gene	abundance	d_gene	j_gene	CDR3aa	CDR3nt
TRBV29-1	NA	NA	TRBJ2-1	CSVGENSYNEQFF	TGCAGCGTAGGGGAGAACTCCTACAATGAGCAGTTCTTC
TRBV11-2	few	NA	TRBJ2-7	CASSLVHEQYF	TGTGCCAGCAGCTTAGTACACGAGCAGTACTTC
TRBV7-9	NA	TRBD2	TRBJ2-1	CASSLGREAPGQFF	TGTGCCAGCAGCTTAGGTCGGGAGGCCCCGGGGCAGTTCTTC
TRBV11-2	once	TRBD1	TRBJ2-3	CASSYGTADTQYF	TGTGCCAGCAGCTATGGGACAGCAGATACGCAGTATTTT
TRBV7-9	few	NA	TRBJ2-1	CASSEASNEQFF	TGTGCCAGCAGCGAAGCTTCCAATGAGCAGTTCTTC
TRBV14	few	NA	TRBJ1-2	CASRGREDYGYTF	TGTGCCAGCAGAGGCAGGGAGGACTATGGCTACACCTTC
TRBV10-2	few	TRBD1	TRBJ1-2	CASRDSRGNYGYTF	TGCGCCAGTCGGGACAGCCGGGGAAACTATGGCTACACCTTC
TRBV6-5	many	NA	TRBJ1-1	CASSHRWDTEAFF	TGTGCCAGCAGCCATAGGTGGGACACTGAAGCTTTCTTT
TRBV7-9	NA	TRBD1	TRBJ2-7	CASSSSGTGLDEQYF	TGTGCCAGCAGCTCCTCCGGGACAGGGCTCGACGAGCAGTACTTC
TRBV7-9	few	NA	TRBJ2-7	CASSLTTGSYEQYF	TGTGCCAGCAGCTTAACGACAGGCTCCTACGAGCAGTACTTC
TRBV24-1	NA	NA	TRBJ1-4	CATSAAGGGEKLFF	TGTGCCACCAGTGCGGCCGGGGGAGGTGAAAAACTGTTTTTT
TRBV7-3	NA	TRBD2	TRBJ2-3	CASSHGLAGETDTQYF	TGTGCCAGCAGCCACGGACTAGCGGGGGAAACAGATACGCAGTATTTT
TRBV3-1	few	NA	TRBJ2-7	CASSQEGEGPGYEQYF	TGTGCCAGCAGCCAAGAGGGTGAGGGTCCGGGTTACGAGCAGTACTTC
TRBV11-2	NA	NA	TRBJ2-1	CASSRRGGGPEGYNEQFF	TGTGCCAGCAGCCGTCGGGGTGGGGGTCCCGAGGGTTACAATGAGCAGTTCTTC
TRBV7-6	few	NA	TRBJ2-1	CASSLGGVYAYNEQFF	TGTGCCAGCAGCTTAGGAGGGGTTTATGCCTACAATGAGCAGTTCTTC
TRBV7-6	few	NA	TRBJ2-1	CASSLDANSYNEQFF	TGTGCCAGCAGCTTAGACGCTAACTCCTACAATGAGCAGTTCTTC
TRBV7-9	few	TRBD1	TRBJ2-2	CASSATGDDTGELFF	TGTGCCAGCAGCGCGACAGGGGACGACACCGGGGAGCTGTTTTTT
TRBV12-3/TRBV12-4	many	NA	TRBJ2-7	CASRADSYSYEQYF	TGTGCCAGCAGGGCCGACAGCTACTCCTACGAGCAGTACTTC
TRBV2	NA	TRBD1	TRBJ2-1	CASSVGTGARYNEQFF	TGTGCCAGCAGTGTCGGGACAGGGGCCCGATACAATGAGCAGTTCTTC
TRBV15	few	NA	TRBJ2-1	CATSGRTHQQFF	TGTGCCACCAGCGGACGGACCCATCAGCAGTTCTTC
TRBV20-1	few	NA	TRBJ2-7	CSAIPRGYEQYF	TGCAGTGCTATCCCCAGGGGCTACGAGCAGTACTTC
TRBV30	few	NA	TRBJ1-1	CAWGPVRTEAFF	TGTGCCTGGGGCCCGGTGCGTACTGAAGCTTTCTTT
TRBV27	few	TRBD1	TRBJ1-6	CASSSPGQGIGSPLHF	TGTGCCAGCAGTTCACCGGGACAGGGTATTGGTTCACCCCTCCACTTT
TRBV20-1	NA	NA	TRBJ1-1	CSATPYTVNTEAFF	TGCAGTGCTACCCCCTACACAGTGAACACTGAAGCTTTCTTT
TRBV4-1	NA	NA	TRBJ2-3	CASSQGRWGVDTQYF	TGCGCCAGCAGCCAAGGGCGCTGGGGTGTAGATACGCAGTATTTT
TRBV12-3/TRBV12-4	NA	NA	TRBJ2-7	CASSSYIAYEQYF	TGTGCCAGCAGTTCCTACATAGCCTACGAGCAGTACTTC
TRBV5-1	many	NA	TRBJ2-7	CASSLVVGNYEQYF	TGCGCCAGCAGCTTGGTGGTGGGGAACTACGAGCAGTACTTC
TRBV7-9	medium-sized	NA	TRBJ2-3	CASSADTQYF	TGTGCCAGCAGCGCGGATACGCAGTATTTT
TRBV7-9	many	TRBD2	TRBJ2-7	CASSSTSGIYEQYF	TGTGCCAGCAGCTCCACTAGCGGGATTTACGAGCAGTACTTC
TRBV7-6	few	NA	TRBJ2-3	CASSLGVSDTQYF	TGTGCCAGCAGCCTTGGGGTGTCAGATACGCAGTATTTT
TRBV7-9	few	TRBD1	TRBJ2-2	CASIRQGARTGELFF	TGTGCCAGCATCCGACAGGGGGCGCGAACCGGGGAGCTGTTTTTT
TRBV11-2	many	NA	TRBJ2-1	CASSAYNEQFF	TGTGCCAGCAGCGCCTACAATGAGCAGTTCTTC
TRBV6-2/TRBV6-3	few	NA	TRBJ2-1	CASSYLGDEQFF	TGTGCCAGCAGTTACCTTGGGGATGAGCAGTTCTTC
TRBV11-3	few	NA	TRBJ1-2	CASSLDRTRNYGYTF	TGTGCCAGCAGCTTAGATCGTACACGGAACTATGGCTACACCTTC
TRBV14	few	NA	TRBJ2-7	CASSRRGWYYEQYF	TGTGCCAGCAGCCGCAGGGGTTGGTATTACGAGCAGTACTTC
TRBV10-3	NA	NA	TRBJ1-2	CATRGGYGYTF	TGTGCCACCCGGGGTGGCTATGGCTACACCTTC
TRBV7-9	few	NA	TRBJ2-1	CASSYQGFEQFF	TGTGCCAGCAGCTATCAGGGGTTTGAGCAGTTCTTC
TRBV7-9	few	NA	TRBJ2-2	CASSPTDPGELFF	TGTGCCAGCAGCCCCACAGATCCGGGGGAGCTGTTTTTT
TRBV10-3	NA	TRBD1	TRBJ2-7	CAISEPGQGPTRTYEQYF	TGTGCCATCAGTGAGCCGGGACAGGGGCCGACCAGGACCTACGAGCAGTACTTC
TRBV5-6	NA	TRBD2	TRBJ2-1	CASSLVPGGSYNEQFF	TGTGCCAGCAGCTTGGTGCCGGGGGGCTCCTACAATGAGCAGTTCTTC
TRBV5-1	many	TRBD1	TRBJ2-7	CASSFSGTGGSYEQYF	TGCGCCAGCAGCTTCTCCGGGACAGGGGGTTCCTACGAGCAGTACTTC
TRBV7-7	NA	NA	TRBJ2-6	CASSDGANVLTF	TGTGCCAGCAGCGATGGGGCCAACGTCCTGACTTTC